This entry features one T cell receptor beta chain sequence. The sample comes from a study of shared clonotypes between healthy human individuals. CDR3 size: 13 residues. CDR1 is MNHNY and CDR2 is SVGAGI in the germline V gene (reference sequence). The V gene lost 6 bases and the J gene lost 7 bases, with 13 bases spanning the gap. Measured with immunoSEQ multiplex PCR; TCRdb has only the in-frame clones, and not every one. Found here are hundreds of thousands of clones, roughly 70% of them singletons; the top ten hold 1.8%. This clonotype was obtained from a woman aged 30 to 39 in good health. V and J are TRBV6-6 and TRBJ1-5; D is undetermined. Sequences were obtained from memory CD4+ T cells sorted from blood. Subset reported: CD45RA-negative fraction. Here the CDR3 reads CASSSQVFQPQHF. The CDR3 DNA follows: TGTGCCAGCAGCTCTCAGGTTTTCCAGCCCCAGCATTTT.